This T cell receptor (beta chain) emerged from a study of blood T cell repertoires in COVID-19. Study information: T cells, B-cell-depleted T cells, or PBMCs supplied cDNA or gDNA.

Under the authors' procedure: From reference gene primer amplification, estimates of nucleated cell counts were derived. Produced via immunoSEQ multiplex PCR; TCRdb's table is partial and in-frame only. V and J calls and clone size are copied from that table; D and trimming were computed from the DNA. The sample lists about 140,000 clones; about 88% were seen once. Trimming stripped 5 bases from V and 4 bases from J, with 6 bases between. The CDR3 has 11 amino acids. Germline assignment: CDR1 MNHEY and CDR2 SVGEGT. The sequence was obtained from a man in his fifties with active or convalescent COVID-19. The genes are TRBV6-2 or TRBV6-3 and TRBJ2-7; D is ambiguous. Sequencing input: peripheral blood. This chain's CDR3 is CASSRRYEQYF. The CDR3 DNA reads TGTGCCAGCAGTAGGAGATACGAGCAGTACTTC.